This T cell receptor beta chain appears in the sequencing data of a study of T cell repertoires in cytomegalovirus infection. TCRdb re-called the reads through MiXCR, storing one row per CDR3 protein. Seen here are around 290,000 distinct CDR3 sequences, about 23% observed once, and the top ten hold around 13%. Germline-derived CDR1 and CDR2 are SNHLY and FYNNEI. V was trimmed by 7 bases and J by 3 bases, leaving 10 bases between them. The CDR3 loop spans 13 amino acids. The receptor was derived from a human donor in good health (CMV status not recorded). Some clones in this sample may be carry-over from other donors' samples. Specimen: PBMCs. The chain carries TRBV2 and TRBJ1-5, with a possible D match to TRBD1 (5 bases). The chain's CDR3 is CASTPGINQPQHF. The CDR3 region has the DNA TGTGCCAGCACCCCAGGGATCAATCAGCCCCAGCATTTT. Full variable domain (remainder filled in from reference TRBV2 and TRBJ1-5): EPEVTQTPSHQVTQMGQEVILRCVPISNHLYFYWYRQILGQKVEFLVSFYNNEISEKSEIFDDQFSVERPDGSNFTLKIRSTKLEDSAMYFCASTPGINQPQHFGDGTRLSIL.